A single T cell receptor (beta chain) is shown here with its context. Its antigen is unidentified. Separate cDNA molecules each had unique molecular identifiers attached to them. MiXCR, run by TCRdb on the 5' RACE reads, gives a single entry per CDR3 protein. The repertoire holds around 44,000 distinct CDR3 sequences, with about 7.8% as singletons. This record belongs to a study of early T cells in non-severe SARS-CoV-2 infection. Whole-study context: Bulk RNA taken from unsorted whole blood was sequenced, leaving chains unpaired.

Study-wide points: Clonotype matching in VDJdb favored anti-spike CD8 responses and did not capture private and CD4 specificities.

The V and J ends lost 6 bases and 3 bases, in that order; junction bases with no gene match: 5. CDR1 and CDR2 from the germline V gene are MNHEY and SVGAGI. CDR3 length: 13 residues. What was sequenced was whole blood. The chain couples TRBV6-5 to TRBJ2-7, with 7 positions matching TRBD1. The TCR was taken from an adult who was a healthcare worker with PCR-confirmed SARS-CoV-2 infection or an uninfected control (not recorded which). CDR3 DNA: TGTGCCAGCAGCCAGGGACAGTTCTACGAGCAGTACTTC. Its protein is CASSQGQFYEQYF.